This T cell receptor beta chain was captured in a study of T cells in localized non-small cell lung cancer. Study results and caveats: Among the tissues sampled, uninvolved adjacent lung had the highest T cell clonality, above tumor.

With 6 bases removed from V and 14 bases from J, the gap between germline ends came to 13 bases. Germline V gives CDR1 KGHSH, CDR2 LQKENI. CDR3 length: 11 amino acids. Regarding this clone: The antigen is undetermined.

Profiling relied on immunoSEQ multiplex PCR, and the TCRdb table lists in-frame clones only, not all of them. Of under 100,000 clones detected, 88% appear once; the ten largest clones hold 20%. The clonotype originates from a woman aged 35-70 years with stage I squamous cell lung carcinoma. This sample comprised peripheral blood, obtained before any cancer treatment. V gene TRBV18 combines with J gene TRBJ1-4, with D tentatively TRBD1 (5 bases). The CDR3: CASSAGGWLFF. DNA of the CDR3: TGTGCCAGCTCTGCCGGGGGGTGGCTGTTTTTT. The full variable domain, in which reference TRBV18 and TRBJ1-4 provide the parts outside the CDR3, is NAGVMQNPRHLVRRRGQEARLRCSPMKGHSHVYWYRQLPEEGLKFMVYLQKENIIDESGMPKERFSAEFPKEGPSILRIQQVVRGDSAAYFCASSAGGWLFFGSGTQLSVL.